These 18 T cell receptor beta chains came from one sample sequenced in a study of shared clonotypes between healthy human individuals. Some clones are missing from TCRdb's copy, which holds only in-frame ones; the method was immunoSEQ multiplex PCR. Seen here are about 730,000 clones, approximately 77% observed once, and the top ten hold roughly 1.8%. The source material was memory CD4+ T cells sorted from blood. Subset indicated: CD45RA-negative fraction. These receptors originate from a woman aged 25 to 39 in good health.

This clone was seen a handful of times. The chain links TRBV6-5 to TRBJ2-1; 11 bases align to TRBD2. V lost 5 bases to trimming and J lost 10 bases; unmatched junction nucleotides: 10. The CDR3 runs to 15 residues. The germline gives CDR1 MNHEY, CDR2 SVGAGI. Here the CDR3 DNA reads TGTGCCAGCAGTCCGGGAAGACTAGCGGGGACAGAGCAGTTCTTC. Protein: CASSPGRLAGTEQFF.

The rearrangement links TRBV27 to TRBJ2-5; 14 bases are a match to TRBD2. The DNA end is a closer match to TRBJ2-7, so the J assignment may be wrong. The CDR3 covers 15 residues. Looked up from germline, CDR1 is MNHEY and CDR2 is SMNVEV (reference sequence). CDR3 DNA sequence: TGTGCCAGCAGGGGGACTAGCGGGAGCTCCTACGAGCAGTACTTC. Amino acids: CASRGTSGSSYEQYF.

The sample holds many counts of this clone. The rearrangement joins TRBV5-4 to TRBJ1-2, with TRBD1 matching 9 bases. From germline, CDR1 is SGHNT and CDR2 YYREEE (reference sequence). The CDR3 runs 15 residues. The ends lost 2 bases at V and 7 bases at J; junction bases unmatched: 9. The DNA for the CDR3 is TGTGCCAGCAGCTTTGCCGACAGGGGGGAAGGTGGCTACACCTTC. It yields the protein CASSFADRGEGGYTF.

This clone has a handful of counts. This chain links TRBV19 with TRBJ1-5; D is undetermined. Trimming took 3 bases from V and 3 from J, leaving 15 bases between them. The CDR3 loop spans 16 amino acids. CDR1 is LNHDA, CDR2 SQIVND, per germline (reference sequence). The CDR3 coding sequence is TGTGCCAGTAGTATTTCCGCCGGGAGATTCAATCAGCCCCAGCATTTT. The encoded protein is CASSISAGRFNQPQHF. Full variable domain (rest looked up from reference TRBV19 and TRBJ1-5): DGGITQSPKYLFRKEGQNVTLSCEQNLNHDAMYWYRQDPGQGLRLIYYSQIVNDFQKGDIAEGYSVSREKKESFPLTVTSAQKNPTAFYLCASSISAGRFNQPQHFGDGTRLSIL.

The V and J genes are TRBV7-9 and TRBJ1-1; possibly TRBD1 for D (5 bases). CDR3 length: 18 residues. V lost 4 bases, J lost 0 bases, and 21 bases lay in between. CDR1 SEHNR and CDR2 FQNEAQ come from the germline V gene (reference sequence). CDR3 sequence: CASSSPFRRGSMNTEAFF. Written as DNA, the CDR3 is TGTGCCAGCAGCTCACCCTTTAGAAGGGGATCCATGAACACTGAAGCTTTCTTT.

The chain combines TRBV9 with TRBJ1-2; D remains ambiguous. There are 13 residues in the CDR3. V was clipped by 0 bases and J by 4 bases, with 7 bases between them. Germline V gene data show CDR1 as SGDLS and CDR2 as YYNGEE. The CDR3 loop is CASSVEQGYGYTF. CDR3 DNA sequence: TGTGCCAGCAGCGTAGAACAAGGCTATGGCTACACCTTC.

This clone was counted only a few times. This chain uses TRBV7-8 with TRBJ2-3; TRBD2 aligns across 10 bases. The germline gives CDR1 SGHVS, CDR2 FQNEAQ. Trimming at V came to 2 bases and at J to 6 bases, leaving 2 bases not matched to a gene. The CDR3 runs to 14 residues. The CDR3 coding sequence is TGTGCCAGCAGCTTATTTAGCGGGGGGGATACGCAGTATTTT. Its translation is CASSLFSGGDTQYF. Variable domain in full (rest from reference TRBV7-8 and TRBJ2-3): GAGVSQSPRYKVAKRGQDVALRCDPISGHVSLFWYQQALGQGPEFLTYFQNEAQLDKSGLPSDRFFAERPEGSVSTLKIQRTQQEDSAVYLCASSLFSGGDTQYFGPGTRLTVL.

The chain couples TRBV28 to TRBJ2-7; D call uncertain. CDR3 size: 13 residues. Germline CDR1 and CDR2: MDHEN and SYDVKM. Trimming left V 6 bases short and J 0 bases short, with 9 bases between. The CDR3: CASRTTGSYEQYF. CDR3 sequence (DNA): TGTGCCAGCAGGACGACTGGCTCCTACGAGCAGTACTTC. Full variable domain (remainder filled in from reference TRBV28 and TRBJ2-7): DVKVTQSSRYLVKRTGEKVFLECVQDMDHENMFWYRQDPGLGLRLIYFSYDVKMKEKGDIPEGYSVSREKKERFSLILESASTNQTSMYLCASRTTGSYEQYFGPGTRLTVT.

This clone was counted a few times. The chain has TRBV5-1 and TRBJ2-6; TRBD1 is a possible D gene (6 bases). Germline CDR1 is SGHRS and CDR2 is YFSETQ. This CDR3 contains 17 residues. The V and J ends lost 4 bases and 2 bases respectively, with 16 bases between them. The CDR3 is CASSRDTLLAGANVLTF. Written as DNA, the CDR3 is TGCGCCAGCAGCCGGGACACCCTCTTGGCTGGGGCCAACGTCCTGACTTTC. The full variable domain, completed using reference TRBV5-1 and TRBJ2-6, is KAGVTQTPRYLIKTRGQQVTLSCSPISGHRSVSWYQQTPGQGLQFLFEYFSETQRNKGNFPGRFSGRQFSNSRSEMNVSTLELGDSALYLCASSRDTLLAGANVLTFGAGSRLTVL.

V gene TRBV5-1 combines with J gene TRBJ2-1; TRBD1 is a possible D gene (5 bases). The CDR3 runs 15 residues. CDR1 and CDR2 (germline): SGHRS, YFSETQ. V gave up 6 bases and J gave up 0 bases, with 13 bases separating them. As DNA, the CDR3 is TGCGCCAGCACACCGGACACAAGCTCCTACAATGAGCAGTTCTTC. This gives the protein CASTPDTSSYNEQFF.

This chain links TRBV9 with TRBJ2-1; D remains ambiguous. The ends were cut back, 0 bases at V and 0 bases at J, with 7 bases in the middle. Germline lookup yields CDR1 SGDLS and CDR2 YYNGEE. The CDR3 spans 15 residues. The CDR3 loop is CASSVAPDSYNEQFF. CDR3 in DNA: TGTGCCAGCAGCGTAGCTCCTGACTCCTACAATGAGCAGTTCTTC. The entire variable domain, with the rest obtained from reference TRBV9 and TRBJ2-1, is as follows: DSGVTQTPKHLITATGQRVTLRCSPRSGDLSVYWYQQSLDQGLQFLIQYYNGEERAKGNILERFSAQQFPDLHSELNLSSLELGDSALYFCASSVAPDSYNEQFFGPGTRLTVL.

The chain has TRBV27 and TRBJ2-3, with TRBD2 matching 8 bases. The CDR3 is 19 amino acids. V gave up 2 bases and J gave up 7 bases; unmatched junction bases: 20. CDR1 MNHEY and CDR2 SMNVEV come from the germline V gene (reference sequence). Here the CDR3 DNA reads TGTGCCAGCAGTTTAAGGCCGTATTCGAACGGGAGGGCCGGAAATACGCAGTATTTT. It specifies CASSLRPYSNGRAGNTQYF.

This clone appeared a few times. The chain couples TRBV30 to TRBJ2-5; TRBD1 is a possible D gene (6 bases). Deletions cut 4 bases from V and 4 bases from J, with 10 bases between. The germline CDR1 and CDR2 sequences are GTSNPN and SVGIG (reference sequence). The CDR3 sequence is 12 residues long. The CDR3 sequence is CAWTGAVETQYF. The DNA of the CDR3 is TGTGCCTGGACAGGGGCGGTAGAGACCCAGTACTTC. The complete variable domain, with remaining parts taken from reference TRBV30 and TRBJ2-5, reads SQTIHQWPATLVQPVGSPLSLECTVEGTSNPNLYWYRQAAGRGLQLLFYSVGIGQISSEVPQNLSASRPQDRQFILSSKKLLLSDSGFYLCAWTGAVETQYFGPGTRLLVL.

The V gene is TRBV6-5, the J gene TRBJ2-3, with 9 bases fitting TRBD2. The CDR3 sequence is 15 residues long. CDR1 MNHEY and CDR2 SVGAGI come from the germline V gene. Trimming took 7 bases from V and 6 from J; bases not matched to a gene: 11. The CDR3, as DNA: TGTGCCAGCAAACTAATGATAGCGGGAGCGGATACGCAGTATTTT. Its translation is CASKLMIAGADTQYF.

This chain connects TRBV6-5 to TRBJ2-5; 7 bases are a match to TRBD2. Germline loops: CDR1 MNHEY, CDR2 SVGAGI. V lost 0 bases and J lost 3; bases outside the gene matches: 4. This CDR3 is 15 amino acids long. CDR3 residues: CASSYSNLAEETQYF. DNA for the CDR3: TGTGCCAGCAGTTACTCGAACCTAGCGGAAGAGACCCAGTACTTC.

This chain uses TRBV5-1 with TRBJ2-1; D gene uncertain. This CDR3 has 16 residues. CDR1 is SGHRS, CDR2 YFSETQ, per germline. V was trimmed by 3 bases and J by 7 bases, leaving 20 bases between them. The CDR3 coding sequence is TGCGCCAGCAGCTCCCCCTCCCGGTGGATGGGGAATGAGCAGTTCTTC. Its translation is CASSSPSRWMGNEQFF.

The chain uses TRBV5-1 and TRBJ1-5; possible D gene TRBD1, 6 bases. CDR3 length: 15 amino acids. From germline, CDR1 is SGHRS and CDR2 YFSETQ. V dropped 1 base and J dropped 6 bases, with 14 bases sitting between them. For the CDR3, the DNA is TGCGCCAGCAGCTTGTGGGCAGGGGATGGTCAGCCCCAGCATTTT. This codes for CASSLWAGDGQPQHF.

The chain recombines TRBV5-6 with TRBJ2-7; D is unclear. V was clipped by 4 bases and J by 3 bases, with 14 bases between them. CDR3 length equals 14 residues. The germline gives CDR1 SGHDT, CDR2 YYEEEE. CDR3 region: CASSPDLASYEQYF. The CDR3 bases are TGTGCCAGCAGCCCTGATCTGGCGAGCTACGAGCAGTACTTC.